These T cell receptor beta chains were read from a single sample in a study of blood T cell repertoires in COVID-19. The repertoire was sequenced with immunoSEQ multiplex PCR; TCRdb's copy has only in-frame clones and lacks some. Of roughly 250,000 clones in the sample, roughly 93% are singletons; the top ten hold over 2%. Sequenced input: PBMCs or T cells enriched from blood (not recorded which). The receptors derive from a middle-aged woman with acute COVID-19. CDR3s include the opening cysteine and the closing phenylalanine or tryptophan. D genes are given only for firm matches. The size entry is marked missing in some rows and otherwise reads once, few, many or a size class.

TRBD1	TRBJ2-2	TRBV27	16	once	TGTGCCAGCAGTTCAGGACAGGGGATTTTCACCGGGGAGCTGTTTTTT	CASSSGQGIFTGELFF
TRBD1	TRBJ1-1	TRBV10-3	17	once	TGTGCCATCAGGGAGCCCCGGGACAGGGGGATGGTCACTGAAGCTTTCTTT	CAIREPRDRGMVTEAFF
-	TRBJ2-1	TRBV2	14	-	TGTGCCAGCAGTGATGTAGCGGTCTCGGTAGAGCAGTTCTTC	CASSDVAVSVEQFF
TRBD2	TRBJ2-1	TRBV24-1	16	-	TGTGCCACCAGTGATAGACTAGCGGGAGACTACAATGAGCAGTTCTTC	CATSDRLAGDYNEQFF
TRBD1	TRBJ1-6	TRBV7-9	14	-	TGTGCCAGCAGGAGGGGGCTGAAGGATTCACCCCTCCACTTT	CASRRGLKDSPLHF
TRBD1	TRBJ1-2	TRBV19	16	-	TGTGCCAGTAGTTCCGGGACAGGGGGCCCTTCCTATGGCTACACCTTC	CASSSGTGGPSYGYTF
-	TRBJ1-5	TRBV23-1	14	once	TGCGCCAGCAGTGAGACAGATAGCAATCAGCCCCAGCATTTT	CASSETDSNQPQHF
TRBD2	TRBJ2-5	TRBV28	15	-	TGTGCCAGCAGTTTAGCTGGGGGAGGGCAAGAGACCCAGTACTTC	CASSLAGGGQETQYF
TRBD2	TRBJ2-7	TRBV7-6	18	-	TGTGCCAGCAGCTTAACTCTGGCCAGCGGGAGAACACCCTACGAGCAGTACTTC	CASSLTLASGRTPYEQYF
-	TRBJ1-2	TRBV20-1	15	-	TGCAGTGCTAGTCCGGGGGACCCAGCTAACTATGGCTACACCTTC	CSASPGDPANYGYTF
TRBD2	TRBJ2-3	TRBV23-1	16	once	TGCGCCAGCAGTCAATTGAGCGGGGGACGCACAGATACGCAGTATTTT	CASSQLSGGRTDTQYF
TRBD2	TRBJ2-2	TRBV19	16	once	TGTGCCAGTAGACGACTAGCGGGGCCCAACACCGGGGAGCTGTTTTTT	CASRRLAGPNTGELFF
-	TRBJ1-5	TRBV4-1	15	once	TGCGCCAGCAGCCAAGATGCACAGTCTAATCAGCCCCAGCATTTT	CASSQDAQSNQPQHF
-	TRBJ1-5	TRBV19	14	-	TGTGCCAGTAATAGTTTCGATAGCAATCAGCCCCAGCATTTT	CASNSFDSNQPQHF
-	TRBJ2-2	TRBV6-5	14	once	TGTGCCAGCAGTACGTCCACAGGCTCCGGGGAGCTGTTTTTT	CASSTSTGSGELFF
-	TRBJ1-1	TRBV28	14	-	TGTGCCAGCAGTTTCGCAGGGTCCGGCAGGGAAGCTTTCTTT	CASSFAGSGREAFF
TRBD2	TRBJ2-1	TRBV5-4	16	-	TGTGCCAGCAGCTTGGTAGCGGGGGGGCTTTACAATGAGCAGTTCTTC	CASSLVAGGLYNEQFF
-	TRBJ1-4	TRBV28	14	once	TGTGCCAGCGGGGAGGGGAACTTTAATGAAAAACTGTTTTTT	CASGEGNFNEKLFF
-	TRBJ2-5	TRBV3-1/TRBV3-2	16	-	TGTGCCAGCAGCCTTAGAGGTGACAGGTCGGGAGAGACCCAGTACTTC	CASSLRGDRSGETQYF
-	TRBJ2-1	TRBV3-1/TRBV3-2	14	-	TGTGCCAGCAGCCAAGCCCCCACTAGCAATGAGCAGTTCTTC	CASSQAPTSNEQFF
-	TRBJ2-3	TRBV7-2	12	-	TGTGCCAGCAGCCCGACAGCAGATACGCAGTATTTT	CASSPTADTQYF
TRBD1	TRBJ2-7	TRBV6-5	13	-	TGTGCCAGCAGAGGGGGCAATCTCTACGAGCAGTACTTC	CASRGGNLYEQYF
TRBD1	TRBJ1-2	TRBV29-1	13	-	TGCAGCGTTGAAATGGACAGGGTCTATGGCTACACCTTC	CSVEMDRVYGYTF
-	TRBJ1-1	TRBV7-6	14	once	TGTGCCAGCAGCTTAAATGGGCCCGACACTGAAGCTTTCTTT	CASSLNGPDTEAFF
-	TRBJ2-5	TRBV5-1	16	-	TGCGCCAGCAGCCGTGGGGGGATGGGGGACCAAGAGACCCAGTACTTC	CASSRGGMGDQETQYF
TRBD1	TRBJ2-7	TRBV4-1	15	-	TGCGCCAGCAGCAGCCCCGGGACAGGGACAAGCGAGCAGTACTTC	CASSSPGTGTSEQYF
TRBD2	TRBJ2-7	TRBV18	15	once	TGTGCCAGCTCACCCTACCGGGAGGACCTCTACGAGCAGTACTTC	CASSPYREDLYEQYF
TRBD2	TRBJ2-3	TRBV5-4	17	-	TGTGCCAGCAGCTCGGGACTAGCGGGAGGCCGCACAGATACGCAGTATTTT	CASSSGLAGGRTDTQYF
-	TRBJ2-7	TRBV3-1/TRBV3-2	16	-	TGTGCCAGCAGCCCATTCCGTGGCGGGCTTAACTACGAGCAGTACTTC	CASSPFRGGLNYEQYF
-	TRBJ1-3	TRBV30	14	-	TGTGCCTGGAGTACAAATACGCCGCGGGGCACCATATATTTT	CAWSTNTPRGTIYF
-	TRBJ2-5	TRBV7-9	16	once	TGTGCCAGCAGCTTAGAGGGGACACTAAATCTAGAGACCCAGTACTTC	CASSLEGTLNLETQYF
-	TRBJ1-3	TRBV2	16	-	TGTGCCAGCAGTGTACCGGGACAAGTCTCTGGAAACACCATATATTTT	CASSVPGQVSGNTIYF
-	TRBJ1-1	TRBV11-3	12	once	TGTGCCAGCAGCTTAGACGCCCTCGAGGCTTTCTTT	CASSLDALEAFF
TRBD1	TRBJ1-2	TRBV28	14	-	TGTGCCAGCAGGGGGGGGGACAGGGCCTATGGCTACACCTTC	CASRGGDRAYGYTF
-	TRBJ2-5	TRBV20-1	11	-	TGCAGTGCCCAGGGACAAGAGACCCAGTACTTC	CSAQGQETQYF
-	TRBJ2-1	TRBV3-1/TRBV3-2	17	-	TGTGCCAGCAGCCAAGATCTAGTAGCGGCTTCCTACAATGAGCAGTTCTTC	CASSQDLVAASYNEQFF
-	TRBJ1-2	TRBV6-5	13	-	TGTGCCAGCATGAGGGCGGCATCTAGTGGCTACACCTTC	CASMRAASSGYTF
-	TRBJ1-3	TRBV30	15	-	TGTGCCTGGAGTGGTACAGGGTTCTCTGGAAACACCATATATTTT	CAWSGTGFSGNTIYF
TRBD1	TRBJ2-5	TRBV19	14	-	TGTGCCAGTAGTGGGACAGCGGTCCAAGAGACCCAGTACTTC	CASSGTAVQETQYF
-	TRBJ1-5	TRBV5-1	13	-	TGCGCCAGCAGCTTGGCCCCGAATCAGCCCCAGCATTTT	CASSLAPNQPQHF
-	TRBJ2-5	TRBV11-2	15	-	TGTGCCAGCAGCGCCGAGAGACTTGCGAAAGAGACCCAGTACTTC	CASSAERLAKETQYF
TRBD1	TRBJ1-2	TRBV30	15	once	TGTGCCTGGAGGAGCCCACAGGGGACCAACTATGGCTACACCTTC	CAWRSPQGTNYGYTF